The 7 T cell receptor beta chains presented below share a single source sample, sequenced in a study of blood T cells in healthy people across ages. Then a second PCR, running roughly 7 to 11 cycles, was carried out with a sample-barcoded 5' primer and a J-beta primer mix. Using its own MiXCR run on the 5' RACE reads, TCRdb lists one record per CDR3 protein. The sample yields about 780,000 distinct CDR3 sequences, roughly 60% seen once. Sample: blood. The receptors stem from a man aged 25-40 years in good health.

V and J are TRBV4-2 and TRBJ2-7; D possibly corresponds to TRBD1 (6 bases). This CDR3 is 14 amino acids long. CDR1 and CDR2 from the germline V gene are LGHNA and YNFKEQ. The germline V and J ends were trimmed by 4 bases and 6 bases, with 16 bases remaining between them. CDR3 protein: CASSPSYGTSEQYF. The CDR3 DNA reads TGTGCCAGCAGCCCCAGTTACGGGACATCCGAGCAGTACTTC.

This clonotype came up once. J is TRBJ2-3 and V is TRBV27, with D perhaps TRBD2 (5 bases). V dropped 6 bases and J dropped 2 bases, with 12 bases sitting between them. This CDR3 has 14 amino acids. Looked up from germline, CDR1 is MNHEY and CDR2 is SMNVEV (reference sequence). The CDR3 DNA reads as TGTGCCAGCAGCCAACTTGACTACACAGATACGCAGTATTTT. This translates into CASSQLDYTDTQYF.

This clonotype occurred a few times. The rearrangement uses TRBV15 and TRBJ2-1, with TRBD2 as a possible D gene (5 bases). V lost 8 bases and J lost 0, with 8 bases in between. Germline assignment: CDR1 LNHNV and CDR2 YYDKDF (reference sequence). The CDR3 extends over 13 amino acids. The DNA for the CDR3 is TGTGCCACCGAGGGCAGCTCCTACAATGAGCAGTTCTTC. Its translation: CATEGSSYNEQFF.

This sequence joins TRBV20-1 and TRBJ1-6, with no clear D. The CDR3 length is 17 residues. From germline, CDR1 is DFQATT and CDR2 SNEGSKA (reference sequence). Trimming shortened V by 5 bases and J by 0 bases, and 17 bases separated the two germline ends. The CDR3 region is CSAPRVGRHSYNSPLHF. As DNA, the CDR3 is TGCAGTGCTCCCCGCGTGGGGAGACACTCCTATAATTCACCCCTCCACTTT.

This sequence joins TRBV18 and TRBJ2-7, with D perhaps TRBD2 (5 bases). CDR1 and CDR2 (germline): KGHSH, LQKENI. The CDR3 sequence is 13 residues long. Deletions cut 8 bases from V and 2 bases from J, with 13 bases between. The CDR3 nucleotides are TGTGCCAGCCACCGGGAAAGGGCCTACGAGCAGTACTTC. Translating gives CASHRERAYEQYF.

This clonotype has only a few counts. The rearrangement joins TRBV9 to TRBJ1-2; no definite D call. The ends were cut back, 0 bases at V and 5 bases at J, with 11 bases in the middle. The CDR3 totals 14 residues. Germline V gives CDR1 SGDLS, CDR2 YYNGEE. The CDR3 reads CASSVGSRVYGYTF. CDR3 coding DNA: TGTGCCAGCAGCGTAGGCAGTCGGGTTTATGGCTACACCTTC.

This chain joins TRBV20-1 and TRBJ1-4, with no clear D. The CDR3 totals 15 residues. V dropped 0 bases and J dropped 4 bases, with 12 bases sitting between them. The germline gives CDR1 DFQATT, CDR2 SNEGSKA (reference sequence). CDR3 sequence reads: CSARDPAGFNEKLFF. The CDR3, as DNA: TGCAGTGCTAGAGATCCGGCAGGATTTAATGAAAAACTGTTTTTT.